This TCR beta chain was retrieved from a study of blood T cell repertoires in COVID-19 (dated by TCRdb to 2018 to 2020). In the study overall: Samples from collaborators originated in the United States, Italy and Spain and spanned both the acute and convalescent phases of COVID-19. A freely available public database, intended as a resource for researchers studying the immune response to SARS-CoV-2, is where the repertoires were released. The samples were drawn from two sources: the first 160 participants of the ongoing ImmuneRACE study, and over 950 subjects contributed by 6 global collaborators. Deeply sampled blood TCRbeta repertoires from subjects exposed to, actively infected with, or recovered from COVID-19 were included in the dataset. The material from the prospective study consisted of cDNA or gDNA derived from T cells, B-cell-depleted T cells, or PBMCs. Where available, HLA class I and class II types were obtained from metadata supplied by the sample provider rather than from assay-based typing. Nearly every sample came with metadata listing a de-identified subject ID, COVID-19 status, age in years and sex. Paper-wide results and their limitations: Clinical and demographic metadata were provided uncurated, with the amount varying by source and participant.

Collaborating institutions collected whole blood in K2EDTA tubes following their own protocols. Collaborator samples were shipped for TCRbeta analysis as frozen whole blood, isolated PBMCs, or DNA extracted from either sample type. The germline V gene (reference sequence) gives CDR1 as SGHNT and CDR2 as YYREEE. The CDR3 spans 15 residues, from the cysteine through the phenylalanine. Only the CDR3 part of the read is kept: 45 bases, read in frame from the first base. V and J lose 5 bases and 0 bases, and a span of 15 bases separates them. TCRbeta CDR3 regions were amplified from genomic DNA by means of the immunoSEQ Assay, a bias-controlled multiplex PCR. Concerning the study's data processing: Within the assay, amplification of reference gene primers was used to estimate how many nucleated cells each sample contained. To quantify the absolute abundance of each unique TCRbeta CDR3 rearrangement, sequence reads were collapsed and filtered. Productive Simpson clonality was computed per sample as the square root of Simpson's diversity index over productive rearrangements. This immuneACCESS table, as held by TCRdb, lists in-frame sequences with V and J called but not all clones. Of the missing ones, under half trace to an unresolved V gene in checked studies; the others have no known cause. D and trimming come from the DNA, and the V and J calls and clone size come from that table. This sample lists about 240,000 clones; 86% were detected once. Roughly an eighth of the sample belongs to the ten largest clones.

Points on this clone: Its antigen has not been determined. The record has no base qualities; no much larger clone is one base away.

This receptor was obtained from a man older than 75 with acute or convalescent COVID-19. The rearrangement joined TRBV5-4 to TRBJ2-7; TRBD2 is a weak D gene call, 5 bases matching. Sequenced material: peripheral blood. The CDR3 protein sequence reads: CASRLDLTHSYEQYF. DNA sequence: TGTGCCAGCAGACTGGACTTGACCCACTCCTACGAGCAGTACTTC.